This is a list of T cell receptor beta chains from one sample in a study of T-cell reconstitution after alpha-beta-depleted transplantation in children. Using its own MiXCR run on the PCR reads, TCRdb lists one record per CDR3 protein. The table shows over 300,000 distinct CDR3 sequences, with 10% to 13% occurring only once. The material sequenced was PBMCs from the stem cell graft donor, taken from the stem cell graft. These receptor sequences come from a human donor who donated a stem cell graft to a child with acute lymphoblastic leukemia. CDR3s include the opening cysteine and the closing phenylalanine or tryptophan. A D gene is named only where the DNA matches it firmly. Rows give clone size only sometimes, using once, few, many, or a class for an expanded clone.

size	V	D	J	DNA	CDR3
.	TRBV11-1	TRBD2	TRBJ2-1	TGTGCCAGCAGCTTCCCCGCCGGGAGGGCCCGCTCCTACAATGAGCAGTTCTTC	CASSFPAGRARSYNEQFF
few	TRBV4-1	TRBD2	TRBJ2-5	TGCGCCAGCAGCCAAGATACCACTAGCGGGAGGGCCGGAGAGACCCAGTACTTC	CASSQDTTSGRAGETQYF
few	TRBV6-5	.	TRBJ2-1	TGTGCCAGCAGTTACCCGCGCCACAAGCTAGCCGTCGATGAGCAGTTCTTC	CASSYPRHKLAVDEQFF
few	TRBV5-1	TRBD1	TRBJ1-2	TGCGCCAGCAGCTTGGAGCCAGGGGGGAATGGCTACACCTTC	CASSLEPGGNGYTF
few	TRBV6-2/TRBV6-3	.	TRBJ2-7	TGTGCCAGCAGCTCCCTCCAGGGAGTAGTCGAGCAGTACTTC	CASSSLQGVVEQYF
many	TRBV15	.	TRBJ2-2	TGTGCCACCAGCCATCGCCGAGGCAGGCGAGGCACCGGGGAGCTGTTTTTT	CATSHRRGRRGTGELFF
few	TRBV6-5	.	TRBJ1-2	TGTGCCAGCCCAACGGGCTACACCTTC	CASPTGYTF
few	TRBV12-3/TRBV12-4	.	TRBJ1-6	TGTGCTACTAGGGGTTGGGATTCACCCCTCCACTTT	CATRGWDSPLHF
many	TRBV4-3	.	TRBJ2-6	TGCGCCAGCAGCCAAGATGGCTCTGGGGCCAACGTCCTGACTTTC	CASSQDGSGANVLTF
.	TRBV2	TRBD2	TRBJ2-1	TGTGCCAGCATTTCCCTAGCGGGAATTCGGAATGAGCAGTTCTTC	CASISLAGIRNEQFF
few	TRBV10-2	TRBD2	TRBJ2-1	TGCGCCAGCGATCGGACTAGCGGGGTCTACAATGAGCAGTTCTTC	CASDRTSGVYNEQFF
.	TRBV3-1	TRBD2	TRBJ2-1	TGTGCCAGCAGCCAAGCAGCGGGGTGGTACAATGAGCAGTTCTTC	CASSQAAGWYNEQFF
.	TRBV20-1	.	TRBJ2-4	TGCAGCCTACCTCCCGGCGGCCTAGGGGGCAAAAACATTCAGTACTTC	CSLPPGGLGGKNIQYF
.	TRBV12-3/TRBV12-4	.	TRBJ2-5	TGTGCCAGCAGGGGGGTCGAGACCCAGTACTTC	CASRGVETQYF
few	TRBV11-2	.	TRBJ2-1	TGTGCCAGCAGCTCCCCTAGCCGGGCCGAGAGCCTAACCCCATACAATGAGCAGTTCTTC	CASSSPSRAESLTPYNEQFF
few	TRBV30	.	TRBJ1-2	TGTGCCTGGAGATCACTAGGGGCTGGCTACACCTTC	CAWRSLGAGYTF
many	TRBV7-9	.	TRBJ1-2	TGTGCCAGCAGCTCCGGACGGGCTAACTATGGCTACACCTTC	CASSSGRANYGYTF
many	TRBV20-1	.	TRBJ1-2	TGCAGTGCTAGAGGGCAGGGACGTGGCTACACCTTC	CSARGQGRGYTF
.	TRBV20-1	.	TRBJ2-5	TGCAGTGCTAGACGGCGGGGCCAAGAGACCCAGTACTTC	CSARRRGQETQYF
.	TRBV6-2/TRBV6-3	.	TRBJ1-2	TGTGCCAGCAGTTACTCGGAGAGGGGCTATGGCTACACCTTC	CASSYSERGYGYTF
.	TRBV7-2	.	TRBJ1-1	TGTGCCAGCAGCCTCCGGACAGCAACTGAAGCTTTCTTT	CASSLRTATEAFF
few	TRBV5-1	TRBD2	TRBJ2-7	TGCGCCAGCAGCTTGAGTAGCGGGATAGATGAGCAGTACTTC	CASSLSSGIDEQYF
few	TRBV20-1	.	TRBJ2-3	TGCAGTGCTCGCCCTGCGGGGGCGTCAGATACGCAGTATTTT	CSARPAGASDTQYF
.	TRBV5-1	.	TRBJ1-1	TGCGCCAGCAGCTTGGGGGCTAACAGCCGAATGAACACTGAAGCTTTCTTT	CASSLGANSRMNTEAFF
many	TRBV20-1	TRBD1	TRBJ2-7	TGCAGTGCGCCCAACCGCGGATCGGGACAGGGGGACGAGCAGTACTTC	CSAPNRGSGQGDEQYF
many	TRBV5-1	TRBD1	TRBJ2-1	TGCGCCAGCAGCTTGGTTCCGACAGGGGATCAGAATGAGCAGTTCTTC	CASSLVPTGDQNEQFF
few	TRBV12-3/TRBV12-4	.	TRBJ2-1	TGTGCCAGCAGACCCCCTAGCGTCAATGAGCAGTTCTTC	CASRPPSVNEQFF
many	TRBV29-1	TRBD2	TRBJ2-1	TGCAGCGTTGAATTACGGACTAGGCCGAAGCAGTTCTTC	CSVELRTRPKQFF
many	TRBV7-2	TRBD2	TRBJ2-3	TGTGCCAGCAGCTTACGACTAGCTAGCACAGATACGCAGTATTTT	CASSLRLASTDTQYF
few	TRBV5-1	.	TRBJ1-2	TGCGCCAGCAGCTTGGAAGGGGTCGGCTACACCTTC	CASSLEGVGYTF
.	TRBV24-1	.	TRBJ2-1	TGTGCCACCAGTGATTTGCGGGGAGGTGAGCAGTTCTTC	CATSDLRGGEQFF
.	TRBV27	.	TRBJ1-1	TGTGCCAGCAGTTTGGGGTTTGGGGCGACTGAAGCTTTCTTT	CASSLGFGATEAFF
many	TRBV9	.	TRBJ1-3	TGTGCCAGCAGCGTGACAGGACCAAGCTCTGGAAACACCATATATTTT	CASSVTGPSSGNTIYF
.	TRBV11-2	.	TRBJ2-7	TGTGCCAGCAGCACCTCGACAGGTCAACTTTACGAGCAGTACTTC	CASSTSTGQLYEQYF
.	TRBV7-2	.	TRBJ2-3	TGTGCCAGCAGCTTAGGAGCCGTTTTTAGCACAGATACGCAGTATTTT	CASSLGAVFSTDTQYF
.	TRBV7-9	.	TRBJ2-5	TGTGCCAGCAGCTTAGTGGTGGGATTAAAAGAGACCCAGTACTTC	CASSLVVGLKETQYF
many	TRBV4-2	.	TRBJ2-6	TGTGCCAGCAGCCAAGAGTACGTTCGCTCTGGGGCCAACGTCCTGACTTTC	CASSQEYVRSGANVLTF
few	TRBV21-1	.	TRBJ2-2	TGTGCCAGCAGCAAATCGCTGGCTAGCGGAGACACCGGGGAGCTGTTTTTT	CASSKSLASGDTGELFF
few	TRBV19	.	TRBJ1-1	TGTGCCAGTAGTATTGGGCGGGTTTCAATCACTGAAGCTTTCTTT	CASSIGRVSITEAFF
.	TRBV6-1	.	TRBJ1-6	TGTGCCAGCAGCTCGACACAGGATAATTCACCCCTCCACTTT	CASSSTQDNSPLHF
many	TRBV20-1	.	TRBJ1-1	TGCAGTGCTAGAGCGGGGCAGGGGCACTCTGAAGCTTTCTTT	CSARAGQGHSEAFF
many	TRBV2	.	TRBJ1-5	TGTGCCAGCAGTGAAAGTACTGTCCCCGGTTATCAGCCCCAGCATTTT	CASSESTVPGYQPQHF